The rows below give T cell receptor beta chains drawn from one sample of a study of Ad26.COV2.S vaccination and SARS-CoV-2 variants. Profiling relied on immunoSEQ multiplex PCR, and the TCRdb table lists in-frame clones only, not all of them. The data show about 350,000 clones, with approximately 84% seen just once and about 3.5% held by the top ten. The sequenced sample was peripheral blood, obtained in a trial of Ad26.COV2.S vaccine versus placebo. The receptors were sampled from a person aged 18-60 years who received the Ad26.COV2.S COVID-19 vaccine or a placebo. Both conserved end residues are part of each CDR3. D genes are given only for firm matches. Clone size, where shown, is once, few, many, or a class for clones that have expanded.

j_gene | d_gene | abundance | v_gene | CDR3nt | CDR3aa
TRBJ2-4 | TRBD1 | once | TRBV5-6 | TGTGCCAGCAGCTGGGGACAGGGGGTAAACATTCAGTACTTC | CASSWGQGVNIQYF
TRBJ1-2 | NA | NA | TRBV3-1/TRBV3-2 | TGTGCCAGCAGTCCAACAGGGCGCTATGGCTACACCTTC | CASSPTGRYGYTF
TRBJ1-1 | NA | NA | TRBV7-2 | TGTGCCAGCAGCTTAGTCGGACAGATTGAAGCTTTCTTT | CASSLVGQIEAFF
TRBJ2-1 | TRBD1 | NA | TRBV5-1 | TGCGCCAGCAGCTTGGAGGTAGGGGGCATCCATGAGCAGTTCTTC | CASSLEVGGIHEQFF
TRBJ2-7 | NA | NA | TRBV28 | TGTGCCAGCAGTTTCCGGGTAAGCGAGCAGTACTTC | CASSFRVSEQYF
TRBJ2-7 | NA | NA | TRBV4-1 | TGCGCCAGCAGCCCCCGGACGGTAGGCTACGAGCAGTACTTC | CASSPRTVGYEQYF
TRBJ2-1 | TRBD2 | NA | TRBV11-2 | TGTGCCAGCAGCTTAGCCGGACTAGCAGACAATGAGCAGTTCTTC | CASSLAGLADNEQFF
TRBJ2-7 | NA | NA | TRBV7-2 | TGTGCCAGCAGCGACCGGGACGGCCTCTACGAGCAGTACTTC | CASSDRDGLYEQYF
TRBJ1-1 | NA | NA | TRBV7-2 | TGTGCCAGCAGCTTATACAGGGATGGGACTGAAGCTTTCTTT | CASSLYRDGTEAFF
TRBJ1-5 | NA | NA | TRBV4-1 | TGCGCCAGCAGCCGATATTTAAGTCAGCCCCAGCATTTT | CASSRYLSQPQHF
TRBJ2-2 | TRBD1 | NA | TRBV28 | TGTGCCAGCAGTTCCCCGGGACAGGGGACCGGGGAGCTGTTTTTT | CASSSPGQGTGELFF
TRBJ2-3 | TRBD2 | NA | TRBV7-9 | TGTGCCAGCAGCTTAGGAGCGGGAGCAATAGATACGCAGTATTTT | CASSLGAGAIDTQYF
TRBJ1-2 | TRBD1 | NA | TRBV18 | TGTGCCAGCTCACCATCGGCGGACAGGGTTAATGGCTACACCTTC | CASSPSADRVNGYTF
TRBJ2-7 | TRBD1 | NA | TRBV5-1 | TGCGCCAGCAGCCTCACAGGGGGCGTAAATTTTTGGGTTTCGGACGAGCAGTACTTC | CASSLTGGVNFWVSDEQYF
TRBJ1-4 | NA | NA | TRBV3-1/TRBV3-2 | TGTGCCAGCAGCCAAGAGAGAAGAGGACCGCTTGAGGAGGAACTGTTTTTT | CASSQERRGPLEEELFF
TRBJ1-2 | NA | NA | TRBV5-4 | TGTGCCAGCATCCCACGGGGAGGGGCCTATGGCTACACCTTC | CASIPRGGAYGYTF
TRBJ1-1 | NA | NA | TRBV7-2 | TGTGCCAGCAGCTTTTTTCAGGGGAGCGCTGAAGCTTTCTTT | CASSFFQGSAEAFF
TRBJ1-1 | TRBD1 | NA | TRBV5-1 | TGCGCCAGCAGCCCAACCCGACAGGGGTCAGAAGCTTTCTTT | CASSPTRQGSEAFF
TRBJ1-2 | TRBD1 | NA | TRBV7-2 | TGTGCCAGCAGCTTGAGCCCGGACAGGGAATCTGGCTACACCTTC | CASSLSPDRESGYTF
TRBJ1-4 | NA | NA | TRBV9 | TGTGCCAGCAGCGTAGCGCCAGGGGCGAGAAAAACTAATGAAAAACTGTTTTTT | CASSVAPGARKTNEKLFF
TRBJ2-3 | NA | few | TRBV6-4 | TGTGCCAGCAGTGACTCTGCGGGATCAGTTGATACGCAGTATTTT | CASSDSAGSVDTQYF
TRBJ2-7 | TRBD2 | NA | TRBV3-1/TRBV3-2 | TGTGCCAGCAGCTTGAGCGGGGGGGGCTACGAGCAGTACTTC | CASSLSGGGYEQYF
TRBJ2-7 | NA | NA | TRBV29-1 | TGCAGCGCTGGGAGTCGGCAGGCTCCCTACGAGCAGTACTTC | CSAGSRQAPYEQYF
TRBJ2-1 | TRBD1 | NA | TRBV6-5 | TGTGCCAGCCTCGGTCACAGGGGAGACAATGAGCAGTTCTTC | CASLGHRGDNEQFF
TRBJ2-7 | TRBD2 | NA | TRBV6-1 | TGTGCCAGCAGTGAACGGGGTGGGAGGGCCTCTTACGAGCAGTACTTC | CASSERGGRASYEQYF
TRBJ1-2 | TRBD1 | NA | TRBV19 | TGTGCCAGTTCGGTACAGGGGAGCTATGGCTACACCTTC | CASSVQGSYGYTF
TRBJ1-2 | NA | NA | TRBV5-1 | TGCGCCAGCAGCACCGGACAGTATGGCTACACCTTC | CASSTGQYGYTF